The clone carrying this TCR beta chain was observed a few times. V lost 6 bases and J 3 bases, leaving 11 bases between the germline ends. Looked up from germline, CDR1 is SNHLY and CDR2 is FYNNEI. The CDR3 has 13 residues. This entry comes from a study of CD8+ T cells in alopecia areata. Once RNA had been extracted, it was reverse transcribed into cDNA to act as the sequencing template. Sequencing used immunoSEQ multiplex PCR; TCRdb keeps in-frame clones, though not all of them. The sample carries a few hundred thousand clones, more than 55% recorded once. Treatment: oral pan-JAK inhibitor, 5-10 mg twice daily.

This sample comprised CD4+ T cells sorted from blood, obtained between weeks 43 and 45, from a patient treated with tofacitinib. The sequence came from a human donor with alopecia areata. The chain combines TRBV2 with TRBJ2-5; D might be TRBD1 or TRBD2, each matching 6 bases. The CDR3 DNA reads TGTGCCAGCAGGCGGGACACCGAAGAGACCCAGTACTTC. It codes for CASRRDTEETQYF.